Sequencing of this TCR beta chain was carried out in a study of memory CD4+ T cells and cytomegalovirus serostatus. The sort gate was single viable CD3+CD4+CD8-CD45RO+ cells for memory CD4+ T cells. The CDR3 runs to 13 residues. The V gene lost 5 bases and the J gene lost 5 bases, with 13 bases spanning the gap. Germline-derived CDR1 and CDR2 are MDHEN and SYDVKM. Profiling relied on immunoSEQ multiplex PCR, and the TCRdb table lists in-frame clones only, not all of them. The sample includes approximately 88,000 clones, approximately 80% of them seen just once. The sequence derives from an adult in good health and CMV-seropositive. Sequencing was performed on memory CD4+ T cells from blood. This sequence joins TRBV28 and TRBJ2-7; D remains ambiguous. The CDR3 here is CASSPTSINEQYF. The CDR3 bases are TGTGCCAGCAGTCCGACCAGCATCAACGAGCAGTACTTC.